Detailed here is one T cell receptor (beta chain). Its matching antigen is unknown. These data belong to a study of blood T cells in healthy people across ages. Regarding the study as a whole: Diversity of TCR beta per million T cells declined in a roughly linear way with age.

PCR was performed a second time for roughly 7 to 11 cycles using a sample-barcoded 5' primer and a J-beta primer mix. TCRdb fed the 5' RACE reads into MiXCR, producing one record per CDR3 protein. In the table there are about 840,000 distinct CDR3 sequences, around 29% of which are singletons. Caucasian, healthy and from Russia, the donors were aged between roughly 6 and 95. Deletions cut 3 bases from V and 5 bases from J, with 14 bases between. This CDR3 comprises 15 residues. Germline CDR1 is MNHEY and CDR2 is SVGEGT. This same sample was also part of a study on T cells of mothers and their children. This second study notes: All extracted RNA went into cDNA synthesis, approximately 1.4 ug per 15 ul.

The chain is built from TRBV6-2 or TRBV6-3 and TRBJ2-1; tentative D call: TRBD2 (6 bases). Material for sequencing was blood. The receptor was derived from a woman between 35 and 50 years old in good health. The CDR3 coding sequence is TGTGCCAGCAGTTATAACGCGGGGACGCACAATGAGCAGTTCTTC. This translates into CASSYNAGTHNEQFF.